The 11 T cell receptor beta chains given below trace back to one sample, sequenced in a study of blood T cells in healthy people across ages. Together with a sample-barcoded 5' primer, a J-beta primer mix was included in a second PCR lasting about 7 to 11 cycles. TCRdb recomputed calls from the 5' RACE reads with MiXCR, one row per CDR3 protein. The sample lists over 1,500,000 distinct CDR3 sequences; about 39% were seen once. The specimen was blood. These TCRs come from a human donor in good health.

The chain carries TRBV9 and TRBJ2-3; D not resolved. This CDR3 has 13 residues. Germline values: CDR1 SGDLS, CDR2 YYNGEE. Deletions cut 0 bases from V and 8 bases from J, with 10 bases between. The CDR3 protein is CASSVAGLGTQYF. The CDR3 coding sequence is TGTGCCAGCAGCGTAGCGGGTCTGGGTACGCAGTATTTT.

The rearrangement joins TRBV7-2 to TRBJ1-3; no clear D. V dropped 6 bases and J dropped 4 bases, with 7 bases sitting between them. The CDR3 contains 12 residues. Germline-derived CDR1 and CDR2 are SGHTA and FQGNSA. CDR3 nucleotide sequence: TGTGCCAGCAGTTTCGTCGGAAACACCATATATTTT. Its protein product is CASSFVGNTIYF.

This clonotype was observed a few times. This rearrangement joins TRBV20-1 to TRBJ1-5; D is possibly TRBD1 (6 bases). The CDR3 contains 13 residues. Trimming left V 5 bases short and J 4 bases short, with 12 bases between. CDR1 DFQATT and CDR2 SNEGSKA come from the germline V gene (reference sequence). CDR3 nucleotide sequence: TGCAGTGCTGCCCGGACAGCTAATCAGCCCCAGCATTTT. Protein product: CSAARTANQPQHF.

This clonotype was observed a handful of times. The V and J genes are TRBV10-3 and TRBJ2-7; 9 nucleotides match TRBD2. Looked up from germline, CDR1 is ENHRY and CDR2 is SYGVKD. The length of the CDR3 is 14 residues. The DNA of the CDR3 is TGTGCTTCAAGGGACCAAGCGGGGGGCTACGAGCAGTACTTC. Its translation: CASRDQAGGYEQYF.

This clonotype was seen only a few times. This sequence joins TRBV5-5 and TRBJ2-7, with a tentative D call TRBD1 (6 bases). CDR3 size: 16 residues. The V gene's germline CDR1 is SGHKS and CDR2 YYEKEE (reference sequence). V gave up 1 base and J gave up 5 bases, with 19 bases separating them. In DNA, the CDR3 is TGTGCCAGCAGCTTGAACTGGGGGACAAGTAAGGACGAGCAGTACTTC. Amino acid sequence: CASSLNWGTSKDEQYF.

This chain uses TRBV2 with TRBJ2-4; 7 bases fit TRBD2. The assigned J gene may be wrong: the sequence end matches TRBJ2-7 better. There are 13 residues in the CDR3. CDR1 and CDR2 from the germline V gene are SNHLY and FYNNEI. In DNA form, the CDR3 reads TGTGCCAGCGGACTAGGGGACGGGGGCGAGCAGTACTTC. This encodes CASGLGDGGEQYF.

This clonotype was recorded a few times. The CDR3 here is CASSYRSTEAFF. The CDR3 nucleotides are TGTGCCAGCAGTTATCGGTCGACTGAAGCTTTCTTT. The chain employs TRBV6-2 or TRBV6-3 and TRBJ1-1, with unresolved D. This CDR3 contains 12 residues. Looked up from germline, CDR1 is MNHEY and CDR2 is SVGEGT. V was pared by 3 bases and J by 5 bases, with 7 bases between.

The genes are TRBV13 and TRBJ2-1; 14 positions match TRBD2. In germline, CDR1 is PRHDT, CDR2 FYEKMQ (reference sequence). The V and J ends lost 5 bases and 7 bases, in that order; junction bases with no gene match: 4. The CDR3 is 15 amino acids. The CDR3 is CASSGRTSGGNEQFF. CDR3 bases: TGTGCCAGCAGCGGAAGGACTAGCGGGGGGAATGAGCAGTTCTTC.

The V gene is TRBV10-3, the J gene TRBJ1-1; 8 bases align to TRBD1. The CDR3 spans 15 residues. V trimming: 2 bases; J trimming: 11 bases; junction bases outside the gene matches: 13. Germline CDR1 is ENHRY and CDR2 is SYGVKD. This chain's CDR3 is CAISEPIGTGNGAFF. CDR3 in DNA: TGTGCCATCAGTGAGCCTATAGGGACAGGAAACGGGGCTTTCTTT.

The rearrangement uses TRBV20-1 and TRBJ2-7, with a possible D match to TRBD2 (6 bases). V was trimmed by 3 bases and J by 2 bases, leaving 14 bases between them. This CDR3 is 14 amino acids long. Germline CDR1 and CDR2: DFQATT and SNEGSKA (reference sequence). The CDR3 region is CSARRGEIPYEQYF. The CDR3 DNA is TGCAGTGCTAGGCGCGGGGAGATCCCCTACGAGCAGTACTTC.

The chain has TRBV4-2 and TRBJ2-6, with a weak D call TRBD2 (6 bases). The germline V and J ends were trimmed by 1 base and 0 bases, with 13 bases remaining between them. The CDR3 is 18 residues long. Germline CDR1 reads LGHNA; CDR2 reads YNFKEQ. CDR3 residues: CASSQGRESSSGANVLTF. CDR3 in DNA: TGTGCCAGCAGCCAAGGGAGGGAAAGTAGCTCTGGGGCCAACGTCCTGACTTTC.